A single sample gave rise to the 21 T cell receptor beta chains below, sequenced in a study of blood T cell repertoires in COVID-19. Produced via immunoSEQ multiplex PCR; TCRdb's table is partial and in-frame only. Of about 220,000 clones listed, about 85% are singletons. Sequencing input: peripheral blood. These receptors were obtained from a man aged 30 to 45 with active or convalescent COVID-19.

This clone was observed a few times. J is TRBJ2-3 and V is TRBV5-4; 9 bases match TRBD1. V lost 4 bases and J lost 5; bases outside the gene matches: 8. The V gene's germline CDR1 is SGHNT and CDR2 YYREEE (reference sequence). This CDR3 contains 15 residues. The CDR3 reads CASSGTGGPLDTQYF. CDR3 coding DNA: TGTGCCAGCAGCGGTACAGGGGGCCCCTTAGATACGCAGTATTTT.

The gene calls are TRBV4-3 and TRBJ2-7, with 7 bases that match TRBD2. V was pared by 1 base and J by 3 bases, with 6 bases of the junction left unmatched. CDR1 is LGHNA and CDR2 is YSLEER in the germline V gene. CDR3 length: 15 residues. CDR3 coding DNA: TGCGCCAGCAGCCAAGGCCGGGCTAGCGGCTACGAGCAGTACTTC. Translated: CASSQGRASGYEQYF.

The genes are TRBV7-2 and TRBJ1-1; D might be TRBD1 (6 bases). V was trimmed by 6 bases and J by 1 base, leaving 9 bases between them. Per germline, CDR1 SGHTA and CDR2 FQGNSA. The CDR3 has 13 amino acids. DNA for the CDR3: TGTGCCAGCAGAAAACAGGGGAACACTGAAGCTTTCTTT. Residues: CASRKQGNTEAFF.

The chain employs TRBV5-1 and TRBJ2-7; TRBD2 agrees at 7 bases. The CDR3 sequence is 19 residues long. The V and J ends lost 0 bases and 4 bases, in that order; junction bases with no gene match: 19. The germline gives CDR1 SGHRS, CDR2 YFSETQ. The CDR3, as DNA: TGCGCCAGCAGCTTGGGTCTAGCGGCACTCTCCGCGCGGGCTTACGAGCAGTACTTC. Protein sequence: CASSLGLAALSARAYEQYF.

This sequence joins TRBV9 and TRBJ1-3; D perhaps matches TRBD1 (6 bases). The length of the CDR3 is 15 residues. Trimming removed 3 bases from V and 0 bases from J, with 10 bases in between. The germline V gene has CDR1 SGDLS and CDR2 YYNGEE. CDR3 in DNA: TGTGCCAGCAGCGAGACACAGGGCTCTGGAAACACCATATATTTT. Protein: CASSETQGSGNTIYF. The full variable domain, its missing parts supplied by reference TRBV9 and TRBJ1-3, is DSGVTQTPKHLITATGQRVTLRCSPRSGDLSVYWYQQSLDQGLQFLIQYYNGEERAKGNILERFSAQQFPDLHSELNLSSLELGDSALYFCASSETQGSGNTIYFGEGSWLTVV.

The chain employs TRBV2 and TRBJ2-7; D call uncertain. Trimming took 6 bases from V and 0 from J, leaving 18 bases between them. The CDR3 length is 16 residues. The germline gives CDR1 SNHLY, CDR2 FYNNEI. The CDR3 is CASRKSLPADSYEQYF. The CDR3 DNA sequence: TGTGCCAGCAGGAAGAGTCTACCCGCCGACTCCTACGAGCAGTACTTC.

V and J are TRBV5-4 and TRBJ2-1; 11 bases match TRBD2. The CDR3 is made up of 16 amino acids. V shed 0 bases and J 7 bases; nucleotides not matched to a gene: 6. Germline V gene sequence: CDR1 SGHNT, CDR2 YYREEE (reference sequence). CDR3 nucleotides: TGTGCCAGCAGCTTGGCGTCTAGCGGGAGGAAGAATGAGCAGTTCTTC. It codes for CASSLASSGRKNEQFF.

V is TRBV27 and J is TRBJ2-5, with 8 bases identical to TRBD1. The germline V gene encodes CDR1 MNHEY and CDR2 SMNVEV (reference sequence). This CDR3 is 16 amino acids long. The V and J ends lost 5 bases and 3 bases, in that order; junction bases with no gene match: 11. CDR3 sequence: CASSPVPLDREETQYF. CDR3 nucleotides: TGTGCCAGCAGTCCCGTCCCATTGGACAGGGAAGAGACCCAGTACTTC.

This rearrangement joins TRBV15 to TRBJ2-1; weak D call: TRBD2 (5 bases). CDR1 LNHNV and CDR2 YYDKDF come from the germline V gene (reference sequence). This CDR3 is 14 amino acids long. V was clipped by 5 bases and J by 4 bases, with 12 bases between them. The CDR3 sequence is CATSERTQYNEQFF. CDR3 sequence (DNA): TGTGCCACCAGCGAGCGGACGCAGTACAATGAGCAGTTCTTC.

This rearrangement joins TRBV5-1 to TRBJ1-3; weak D call: TRBD1 (5 bases). Deletions cut 4 bases from V and 8 bases from J, with 13 bases between. Germline CDR1 is SGHRS and CDR2 is YFSETQ. The CDR3 is 13 residues long. Here the CDR3 DNA reads TGCGCCAGCAGCCCCCAGGGAGGGGACACCATATATTTT. Its protein product is CASSPQGGDTIYF. The full variable domain, with the rest looked up from reference TRBV5-1 and TRBJ1-3, is KAGVTQTPRYLIKTRGQQVTLSCSPISGHRSVSWYQQTPGQGLQFLFEYFSETQRNKGNFPGRFSGRQFSNSRSEMNVSTLELGDSALYLCASSPQGGDTIYFGEGSWLTVV.

This rearrangement joins TRBV2 to TRBJ1-6; TRBD1 is a possible D gene (6 bases). The CDR3 is 16 residues long. CDR1 and CDR2 (germline): SNHLY, FYNNEI. V was shortened by 3 bases and J by 6 bases, with 15 bases between the two germline ends. The CDR3 is CASSDPPTGGNSPLHF. In DNA form, the CDR3 reads TGTGCCAGCAGTGACCCCCCGACAGGTGGTAATTCACCCCTCCACTTT.

The CDR3 loop is CASSQDRGLAGARGEQYF. CDR3 in DNA: TGCGCCAGCAGCCAAGATCGAGGACTAGCGGGGGCCCGGGGCGAGCAGTACTTC. This chain uses TRBV4-3 with TRBJ2-7, with 13 bases that match TRBD2. Germline V gene data show CDR1 as LGHNA and CDR2 as YSLEER. V dropped 0 bases and J dropped 6; count of bases not matched to a gene: 11. This CDR3 has 18 residues.

J is TRBJ2-1 and V is TRBV7-3; D perhaps matches TRBD2 (5 bases). V was shortened by 3 bases and J by 3 bases, with 15 bases between the two germline ends. Germline lookup yields CDR1 SGHTA and CDR2 FQGTGA. This CDR3 has 16 amino acids. CDR3 loop: CASSFLPSRSYNEQFF. In nucleotides, the CDR3 is TGTGCCAGCAGCTTTTTACCTAGCCGGAGCTACAATGAGCAGTTCTTC.

The gene calls are TRBV15 and TRBJ2-2, with D tentatively TRBD1 (8 bases). Germline V lookup: CDR1 LNHNV, CDR2 YYDKDF (reference sequence). Deletions cut 2 bases from V and 7 bases from J, with 14 bases between. CDR3 length: 15 amino acids. CDR3 DNA: TGTGCCACCAGCAGACAGGGGGCGGGGGTCGGGGAGCTGTTTTTT. This translates into CATSRQGAGVGELFF.

The V call is TRBV9, the J call TRBJ2-7; maybe TRBD2 (6 bases). The V and J ends lost 0 bases and 3 bases respectively, with 7 bases between them. CDR1 is SGDLS and CDR2 is YYNGEE in the germline V gene. The CDR3 runs 13 residues. The CDR3, as DNA: TGTGCCAGCAGCGTAGAGGAGGGCTACGAGCAGTACTTC. Amino acid sequence: CASSVEEGYEQYF.

On this clone: Other nucleotide sequences from this sample produce the same CDR3. J is TRBJ1-1 and V is TRBV28; D uncertain. V dropped 3 bases and J dropped 0 bases, with 5 bases sitting between them. The V gene's germline CDR1 is MDHEN and CDR2 SYDVKM. The CDR3 sequence is 13 residues long. The CDR3 nucleotides read TGTGCCAGCAGTTTGTCCTTGAACACTGAAGCTTTCTTT. This translates into CASSLSLNTEAFF.

V gene TRBV7-9 combines with J gene TRBJ2-3; 8 nucleotides line up with TRBD2. The CDR3 consists of 17 residues. The V and J ends lost 0 bases and 1 base, in that order; junction bases with no gene match: 6. The germline gives CDR1 SEHNR, CDR2 FQNEAQ (reference sequence). CDR3 nucleotide sequence: TGTGCCAGCAGCTTAGCCCTCGGGGGGGTCGGCACAGATACGCAGTATTTT. This sequence encodes CASSLALGGVGTDTQYF.

V and J are TRBV4-3 and TRBJ1-4; perhaps TRBD1 as D (5 bases). Looked up from germline, CDR1 is LGHNA and CDR2 is YSLEER. The CDR3 spans 16 residues. The ends were cut back, 0 bases at V and 8 bases at J, with 16 bases in the middle. The CDR3 DNA follows: TGCGCCAGCAGCCAAGATCAGGGCAGCAGCCCCGAAAAACTGTTTTTT. Its translation is CASSQDQGSSPEKLFF.

This clone was seen once. The chain has TRBV27 and TRBJ2-1; 7 nucleotides match TRBD2. From germline, CDR1 is MNHEY and CDR2 SMNVEV (reference sequence). This CDR3 has 16 amino acids. V lost 5 bases and J lost 5; bases outside the gene matches: 12. The CDR3 DNA reads TGTGCCAGCAGTCCCAAGACTAGCCGGAAAAACAATGAGCAGTTCTTC. Translating it yields CASSPKTSRKNNEQFF.

This chain connects TRBV5-1 to TRBJ2-5, with 13 bases fitting TRBD2. Looked up from germline, CDR1 is SGHRS and CDR2 is YFSETQ. After removal of 3 bases from V and 2 bases from J, the junction contained 1 base not matched to a gene. The CDR3 is 15 residues long. CDR3 region: CASSSGLAGQETQYF. CDR3 sequence (DNA): TGCGCCAGCAGCTCGGGACTAGCGGGGCAAGAGACCCAGTACTTC.

The chain joins TRBV6-1 to TRBJ1-3; 8 bases match TRBD1. V shed 6 bases, J shed 8 bases, and the junction held 9 bases outside the gene matches. The CDR3 contains 14 residues. CDR1 is MNHNS and CDR2 is SASEGT in the germline V gene. The DNA of the CDR3 is TGTGCCAGCAGGAAGGGAGACAGGGGTGACACCATATATTTT. This encodes CASRKGDRGDTIYF.